Listed below are T cell receptor beta chains from one sample, sequenced in a study of T cell responses to AZD1222 COVID-19 vaccine. Some clones are missing from TCRdb's copy, which holds only in-frame ones; the method was immunoSEQ multiplex PCR. The sample shows about 70,000 clones, 88% of them seen only once. The sequencing here drew on peripheral blood, taken 28 days after the second dose of the MenACWY control vaccine. Receptors were obtained from an adult who received the MenACWY meningococcal vaccine as a control. CDR3s include the opening cysteine and the closing phenylalanine or tryptophan. A D gene is named only where the DNA matches it firmly. Part of the rows lack a size; the others show once, few, many or a class for expanded clones.

clone_size j_call d_call v_call cdr3_nt cdr3_aa
NA TRBJ1-5 TRBD1 TRBV5-1 TGCGCCAGCAGCTTGTTAGGGGGCCGGAATCAGCCCCAGCATTTT CASSLLGGRNQPQHF
NA TRBJ1-6 NA TRBV7-2 TGTGCCAGCAGCTTAGAAGTGGGGAACTCACCCCTCCACTTT CASSLEVGNSPLHF
NA TRBJ1-3 NA TRBV9 TGTGCCAGCAGCCCACTGACCGGAAACACCATATATTTT CASSPLTGNTIYF
NA TRBJ1-2 NA TRBV30 TGTGCCTTCCGCGGGTGGGGCTACACCTTC CAFRGWGYTF
NA TRBJ1-1 NA TRBV4-3 TGCGCCAGCAGCCAAGATTGGGGAACTGAAGCTTTCTTT CASSQDWGTEAFF
NA TRBJ2-5 TRBD2 TRBV28 TGTGCCAGCAGGTATAGCGGGGTGGAGACCCAGTACTTC CASRYSGVETQYF
NA TRBJ1-1 NA TRBV9 TGTGCCAGCACCCTAGTGGCGGACAGCGTATCCCCTGAAGCTTTCTTT CASTLVADSVSPEAFF
NA TRBJ1-2 NA TRBV28 TGTGCCAGCAGGGCTGTACAGGGTACCCGGGGCTACACCTTC CASRAVQGTRGYTF
NA TRBJ2-3 NA TRBV19 TGTGCCAGTAGTCCCACAGGGATAAGCACAGATACGCAGTATTTT CASSPTGISTDTQYF
NA TRBJ1-4 TRBD1 TRBV28 TGTGCCAGCAGCAAACAGGGGGTGAATGAAAAACTGTTTTTT CASSKQGVNEKLFF
once TRBJ2-5 NA TRBV24-1 TGTGCCACCAGTGATTACAACCAAGAGACCCAGTACTTC CATSDYNQETQYF
once TRBJ1-1 NA TRBV6-5 TGTGCCAGCAGGACCCGTGGGGGCGCTGAAGCTTTCTTT CASRTRGGAEAFF
once TRBJ1-6 NA TRBV7-3 TGTGCCAGCAGCTTAACTGGGGAACCACCCCTCCACTTT CASSLTGEPPLHF
NA TRBJ2-3 TRBD2 TRBV6-4 TGTGCCAGCAGCTGGACTAGCGGGAGACCTAGCACAGATACGCAGTATTTT CASSWTSGRPSTDTQYF
once TRBJ2-2 NA TRBV13 TGTGCCAGCAGCAGGGTCAGGGAGCTGTTTTTT CASSRVRELFF